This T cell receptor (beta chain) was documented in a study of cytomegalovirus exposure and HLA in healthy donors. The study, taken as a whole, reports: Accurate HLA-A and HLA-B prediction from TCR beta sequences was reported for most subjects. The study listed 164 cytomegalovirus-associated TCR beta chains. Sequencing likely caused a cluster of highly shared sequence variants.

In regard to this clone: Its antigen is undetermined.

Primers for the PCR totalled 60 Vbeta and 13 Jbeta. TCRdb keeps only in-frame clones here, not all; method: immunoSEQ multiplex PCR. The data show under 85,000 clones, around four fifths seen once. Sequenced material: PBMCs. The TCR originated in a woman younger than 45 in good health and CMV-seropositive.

CDR3 loop: CASRQGTNEKLFF. Written as DNA, the CDR3 is TGCGCCAGCCGACAGGGAACTAATGAAAAACTGTTTTTT. The J gene is TRBJ1-4, the V gene TRBV5-1; 7 positions match TRBD1. This CDR3 region has 13 residues. Germline V gene lookup returns CDR1 SGHRS and CDR2 YFSETQ. V was clipped by 7 bases and J by 1 base; unmatched bases: 1.